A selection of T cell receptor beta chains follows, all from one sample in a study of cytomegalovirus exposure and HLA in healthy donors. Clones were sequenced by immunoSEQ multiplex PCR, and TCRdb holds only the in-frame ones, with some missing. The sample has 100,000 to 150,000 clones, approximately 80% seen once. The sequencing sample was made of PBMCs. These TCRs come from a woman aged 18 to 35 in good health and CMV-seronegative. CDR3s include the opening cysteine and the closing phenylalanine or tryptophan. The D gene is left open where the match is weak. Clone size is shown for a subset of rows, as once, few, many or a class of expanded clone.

cdr3_aa: CASKEWAIGSTNEKLFF; cdr3_nt: TGCGCCAGCAAAGAGTGGGCGATCGGGAGCACTAATGAAAAACTGTTTTTT; d_call: .; j_call: TRBJ1-4; v_call: TRBV5-1; clone_size: .
cdr3_aa: CATSSKMWTSQNIQYF; cdr3_nt: TGTGCCACCAGCAGCAAGATGTGGACTAGCCAAAACATTCAGTACTTC; d_call: TRBD2; j_call: TRBJ2-4; v_call: TRBV15; clone_size: .
cdr3_aa: CASSGNSGAFF; cdr3_nt: TGCGCCAGCAGCGGTAACAGCGGAGCTTTCTTT; d_call: .; j_call: TRBJ1-1; v_call: TRBV5-1; clone_size: .
cdr3_aa: CASKPGFPGGEQYF; cdr3_nt: TGTGCCAGCAAACCGGGTTTCCCCGGTGGAGAGCAGTACTTC; d_call: .; j_call: TRBJ2-7; v_call: TRBV5-4; clone_size: .
cdr3_aa: CASSFEAGGEETQYF; cdr3_nt: TGTGCCAGCAGCTTTGAAGCGGGAGGGGAAGAGACCCAGTACTTC; d_call: TRBD2; j_call: TRBJ2-5; v_call: TRBV5-4; clone_size: few
cdr3_aa: CASSGQGANVLTF; cdr3_nt: TGTGCCAGCAGTGGACAAGGGGCCAACGTCCTGACTTTC; d_call: .; j_call: TRBJ2-6; v_call: TRBV6-5; clone_size: .
cdr3_aa: CASSVESGQGSYEQYF; cdr3_nt: TGTGCCAGCAGCGTAGAATCCGGACAGGGAAGCTACGAGCAGTACTTC; d_call: TRBD1; j_call: TRBJ2-7; v_call: TRBV9; clone_size: once
cdr3_aa: CASSRDRESTIYF; cdr3_nt: TGCGCCAGCAGCAGGGACAGGGAGAGCACCATATATTTT; d_call: TRBD1; j_call: TRBJ1-3; v_call: TRBV5-1; clone_size: .
cdr3_aa: CASSGGFLTSYEQYF; cdr3_nt: TGTGCCAGCAGTGGCGGCTTCCTGACCTCCTACGAGCAGTACTTC; d_call: .; j_call: TRBJ2-7; v_call: TRBV2; clone_size: .
cdr3_aa: CASRGGPSILNEQFF; cdr3_nt: TGTGCCAGCAGGGGAGGGCCTTCGATACTCAATGAGCAGTTCTTC; d_call: TRBD2; j_call: TRBJ2-1; v_call: TRBV6-5; clone_size: .
cdr3_aa: CASSALRGRETGELFF; cdr3_nt: TGTGCCAGCAGCGCACTTCGGGGGAGAGAGACCGGGGAGCTGTTTTTT; d_call: .; j_call: TRBJ2-2; v_call: TRBV9; clone_size: .
cdr3_aa: CASSGRGSSNQPQHF; cdr3_nt: TGTGCCAGCAGTGGCAGGGGGAGTAGCAATCAGCCCCAGCATTTT; d_call: TRBD1; j_call: TRBJ1-5; v_call: TRBV6-1; clone_size: .